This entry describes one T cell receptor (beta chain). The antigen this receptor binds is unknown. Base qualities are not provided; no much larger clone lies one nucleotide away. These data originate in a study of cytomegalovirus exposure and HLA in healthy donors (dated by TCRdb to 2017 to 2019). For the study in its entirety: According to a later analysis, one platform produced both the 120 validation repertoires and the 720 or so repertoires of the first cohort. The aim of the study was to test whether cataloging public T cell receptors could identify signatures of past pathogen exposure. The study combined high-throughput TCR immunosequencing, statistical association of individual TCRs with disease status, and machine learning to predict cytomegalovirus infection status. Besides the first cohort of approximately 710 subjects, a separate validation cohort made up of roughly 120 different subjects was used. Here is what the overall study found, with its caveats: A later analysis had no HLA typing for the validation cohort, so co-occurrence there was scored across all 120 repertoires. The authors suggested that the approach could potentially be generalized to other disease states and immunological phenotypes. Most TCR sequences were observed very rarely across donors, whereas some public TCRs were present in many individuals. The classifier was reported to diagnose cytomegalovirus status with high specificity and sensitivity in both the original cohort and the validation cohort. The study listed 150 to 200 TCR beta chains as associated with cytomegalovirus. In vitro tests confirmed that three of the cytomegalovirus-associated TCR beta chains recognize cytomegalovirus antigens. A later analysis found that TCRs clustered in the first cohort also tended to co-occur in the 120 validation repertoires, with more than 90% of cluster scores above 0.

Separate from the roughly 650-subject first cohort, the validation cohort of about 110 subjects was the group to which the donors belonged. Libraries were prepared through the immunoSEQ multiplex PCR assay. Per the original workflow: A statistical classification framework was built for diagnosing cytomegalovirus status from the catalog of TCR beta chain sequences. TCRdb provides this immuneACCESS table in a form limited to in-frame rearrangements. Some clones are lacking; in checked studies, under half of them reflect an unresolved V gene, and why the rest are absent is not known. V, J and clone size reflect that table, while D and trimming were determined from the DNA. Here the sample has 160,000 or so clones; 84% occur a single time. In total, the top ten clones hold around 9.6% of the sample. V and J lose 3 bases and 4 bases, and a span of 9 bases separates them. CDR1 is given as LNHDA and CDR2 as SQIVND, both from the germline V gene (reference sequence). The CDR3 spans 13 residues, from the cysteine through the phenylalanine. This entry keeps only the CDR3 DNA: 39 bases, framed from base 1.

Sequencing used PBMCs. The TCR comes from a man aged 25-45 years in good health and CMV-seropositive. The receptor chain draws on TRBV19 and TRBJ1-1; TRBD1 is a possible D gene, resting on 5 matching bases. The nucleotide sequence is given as TGTGCCAGTAGTATCTGGGGCGTCACTGAAGCTTTCTTT. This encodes CASSIWGVTEAFF.